Shown below are 20 T cell receptor beta chains from a single sample sequenced in a study of blood T cells in healthy people across ages (dated by TCRdb to the mid-2010s). Libraries were made using 5' RACE. The run used an Illumina HiSeq 2500. The second PCR ran for about 6 to 12 cycles and used a J-beta primer mix along with a sample-barcoded 5' primer. TCRdb trimmed public reads at Q25 via fastp, called clones via MiXCR and kept in-frame beta chains. A single entry per CDR3 protein holds the most common genes and DNA from its merged rows. The sample table shows approximately 790,000 distinct CDR3 sequences, and roughly 60% are seen once. The ten largest clones represent 25% to 35% of the sample. Input material: blood. The origin of the receptors is a man younger than 40 in good health.

This clonotype appeared a single time. One end of the junction varies from germline; a read error may be responsible. The chain is built from TRBV7-7 and TRBJ2-4; 12 bases are shared with TRBD2. The DNA matches TRBJ2-5 better at its end, which makes the J call doubtful. Germline CDR1 and CDR2: SSHAT and FNYEAQ (reference sequence). The CDR3 has 18 residues. The CDR3 DNA sequence: TGTGCTAGCAGCCTACGCGACCTAGCGGGGGGGCTCGGAGAGACCCAGTACTTC. It is translated as CASSLRDLAGGLGETQYF.

This clonotype was seen only once. The chain uses TRBV7-9 and TRBJ2-5; D is unclear. CDR3 length: 13 amino acids. Germline-derived CDR1 and CDR2 are SEHNR and FQNEAQ (reference sequence). V lost 3 bases and J 5 bases, leaving 10 bases between the germline ends. The CDR3 region is CASSFHMGETQYF. CDR3 nucleotides: TGTGCCAGCAGCTTCCACATGGGGGAGACCCAGTACTTC.

CDR3 DNA sequence: TGCAGTGCTAGAGAAGGGACACTCTACAATGAGCAGTTCTTC. It codes for CSAREGTLYNEQFF. V gene TRBV20-1 combines with J gene TRBJ2-1; D possibly corresponds to TRBD1 (6 bases). This CDR3 spans 14 amino acids. The V end was cut by 0 bases, the J end by 3 bases, with 9 bases between. Germline CDR1 DFQATT, CDR2 SNEGSKA (reference sequence).

J is TRBJ2-1 and V is TRBV28, with 8 nucleotides matching TRBD2. The CDR3 is made up of 13 amino acids. The germline V gene has CDR1 MDHEN and CDR2 SYDVKM. V shed 8 bases, J shed 9 bases, and the junction held 9 bases outside the gene matches. The DNA of the CDR3 is TGTGCCAGCTGCCGGGGGGGACGTGGTGAGCAGTTCTTC. As protein: CASCRGGRGEQFF.

This clonotype was recorded only once. The chain joins TRBV9 to TRBJ2-5; 7 bases map to TRBD1. V lost 5 bases and J lost 13; bases outside the gene matches: 14. This CDR3 comprises 13 residues. Germline V lookup: CDR1 SGDLS, CDR2 YYNGEE. The CDR3: CASSQGVSYERYF. Here the CDR3 DNA reads TGTGCCAGCAGTCAGGGGGTTTCCTACGAGCGGTACTTC. The variable domain in full, completed from reference TRBV9 and TRBJ2-5, reads DSGVTQTPKHLITATGQRVTLRCSPRSGDLSVYWYQQSLDQGLQFLIQYYNGEERAKGNILERFSAQQFPDLHSELNLSSLELGDSALYFCASSQGVSYERYFGPGTRLLVL.

This clonotype was detected only once. The chain combines TRBV6-5 with TRBJ2-7; maybe TRBD2 (6 bases). This CDR3 has 17 amino acids. V lost 2 bases and J 7 bases, leaving 24 bases between the germline ends. The germline gives CDR1 MNHEY, CDR2 SVGAGI. This CDR3 is CASSYGGDPDAYNEQYF. The CDR3 DNA sequence: TGTGCCAGCAGTTACGGAGGGGATCCGGACGCGTACAATGAGCAGTACTTC.

The gene calls are TRBV2 and TRBJ2-5; TRBD2 agrees at 10 bases. V trimming: 8 bases; J trimming: 11 bases; junction bases outside the gene matches: 5. Germline CDR1 is SNHLY and CDR2 is FYNNEI. This CDR3 is built from 11 residues. In DNA, the CDR3 is TGTGCCAGCGGCCTAGCGGGAGAGCAGTACTTC. It specifies CASGLAGEQYF.

The genes are TRBV6-1 and TRBJ1-5; 9 positions agree with TRBD1. Germline V gene lookup returns CDR1 MNHNS and CDR2 SASEGT. The CDR3 is made up of 17 amino acids. V lost 6 bases to trimming and J lost 2 bases; unmatched junction nucleotides: 11. The CDR3: CASSLTGGPLGNQPQHF. The CDR3 nucleotides read TGTGCCAGCAGCCTAACAGGGGGCCCCCTCGGCAATCAGCCCCAGCATTTT.

This rearrangement joins TRBV7-2 to TRBJ2-3; 7 positions agree with TRBD1. Per germline, CDR1 SGHTA and CDR2 FQGNSA. The CDR3 contains 16 residues. Trimming cost V 2 bases and J 0 bases; bases outside gene matches: 5. CDR3 residues: CASSLLGTVSTDTQYF. The DNA of the CDR3 is TGTGCCAGCAGCTTATTGGGGACAGTAAGCACAGATACGCAGTATTTT.

In the case of this clonotype: This could be a read error, since a much larger clone is one nucleotide away. The chain joins TRBV20-1 to TRBJ2-3; 7 nucleotides match TRBD2. Germline CDR1 and CDR2: DFQATT and SNEGSKA (reference sequence). This CDR3 is 13 amino acids long. J gave up 1 base and V 3 bases, and 1 base lay outside the gene matches. The DNA for the CDR3 is TGCAGTGCTAGTGCGGGGGGCACAGATACGCAGTATTTT. Protein product: CSASAGGTDTQYF.

The V gene is TRBV12-3 or TRBV12-4, the J gene TRBJ2-7; D is perhaps TRBD2 (5 bases). The CDR3 runs to 14 residues. The V end was cut by 6 bases, the J end by 6 bases, with 18 bases between. CDR3 sequence: CASSPINPRGEQYF. The CDR3 DNA is TGTGCCAGCAGCCCAATCAACCCACGGGGCGAGCAGTACTTC.

This clonotype appeared many times. The rearrangement uses TRBV6-2 or TRBV6-3 and TRBJ2-5; no definite D call. The germline V gene has CDR1 MNHEY and CDR2 SVGEGT. V was cut by 0 bases and J by 5 bases, with 4 bases left in between. The CDR3 is made up of 12 amino acids. This chain's CDR3 is CASSYSRETQYF. CDR3 nucleotides: TGTGCCAGCAGTTACTCGAGGGAGACCCAGTACTTC.

The rearrangement joins TRBV13 to TRBJ2-7, with D perhaps TRBD1 (5 bases). V lost 1 base to trimming and J lost 0 bases, with 7 bases between them. In germline, CDR1 is PRHDT, CDR2 FYEKMQ (reference sequence). The CDR3 is 14 residues long. As DNA, the CDR3 is TGTGCCAGCAGCTTAGAGGGGATCTCCTACGAGCAGTACTTC. Amino acid sequence: CASSLEGISYEQYF.

This chain joins TRBV19 and TRBJ2-7; TRBD2 is a possible D gene (5 bases). V lost 5 bases to trimming and J lost 3 bases, with 11 bases between them. This CDR3 region has 13 residues. Germline-derived CDR1 and CDR2 are LNHDA and SQIVND (reference sequence). The CDR3 loop is CASSAILDYEQYF. CDR3 nucleotide sequence: TGTGCCAGTAGTGCTATACTAGACTACGAGCAGTACTTC.

Only a few counts were recorded for this clonotype. CDR3 sequence: CSVDPTREGSYEQYF. DNA of the CDR3: TGCAGCGTAGATCCTACCAGGGAGGGGTCCTACGAGCAGTACTTC. The chain combines TRBV29-1 with TRBJ2-7; 7 bases agree with TRBD2. V lost 6 bases, J lost 1 base, and 12 bases stayed unmatched. Germline lookup yields CDR1 SQVTM and CDR2 ANQGSEA. The CDR3 consists of 15 residues.

The chain has TRBV20-1 and TRBJ2-1; D may be TRBD2 (6 bases). There are 15 residues in the CDR3. CDR1 DFQATT and CDR2 SNEGSKA come from the germline V gene (reference sequence). Deletions cut 6 bases from V and 7 bases from J, with 22 bases between. CDR3 sequence (DNA): TGCAGTGCCGAGCCCGCCGGACGGAGGGGTAATGAGCAGTTCTTC. Its translation: CSAEPAGRRGNEQFF.

This clonotype was recorded only once. The V call is TRBV20-1, the J call TRBJ1-5; 7 bases fit TRBD1. The CDR3 has 16 amino acids. Trimming at V came to 0 bases and at J to 1 base, leaving 6 bases not matched to a gene. Per the germline V gene, CDR1 is DFQATT and CDR2 is SNEGSKA (reference sequence). CDR3 nucleotide sequence: TGCAGTGCTAGAGATCGCAGGGGGATAAGCAATCAGCCCCAGCATTTT. Protein sequence: CSARDRRGISNQPQHF.

This clonotype occurred a few times. The chain recombines TRBV20-1 with TRBJ2-3, with 9 nucleotides matching TRBD1. CDR1 is DFQATT, CDR2 SNEGSKA, per germline (reference sequence). V dropped 6 bases and J dropped 6; count of bases not matched to a gene: 16. The CDR3 is 16 amino acids. CDR3 DNA: TGCAGTGCCATGGCCCCCCGGGGACAGGGAATTGATACGCAGTATTTT. Translated: CSAMAPRGQGIDTQYF.

In this sample, this clonotype turned up once. This chain links TRBV6-2 or TRBV6-3 with TRBJ2-4; no reliable D call. This CDR3 region has 14 residues. V gave up 0 bases and J gave up 9 bases, with 12 bases separating them. Germline values: CDR1 MNHEY, CDR2 SVGEGT. The CDR3 nucleotides are TGTGCCAGCAGTTACTCTTTACTGCGCAGCATTCAGTACTTC. Protein: CASSYSLLRSIQYF.

The rearrangement uses TRBV3-1 and TRBJ1-6; no definite D call. Deletions cut 2 bases from V and 10 bases from J, with 9 bases between. The CDR3 is 13 amino acids. Germline V gives CDR1 LGHDT, CDR2 YNNKEL (reference sequence). CDR3 in DNA: TGTGCCAGCAGCCAATATTTGGACTCACCCCTCCACTTT. It encodes CASSQYLDSPLHF.